Listed here are 8 T cell receptor beta chains from one sample, sequenced in a study of PD-1 blockade in classical Hodgkin lymphoma. Produced via immunoSEQ multiplex PCR; TCRdb's table is partial and in-frame only. The sample yields some 150,000 clones, about 78% seen once. Brentuximab vedotin exposure varied, and every patient relapsed after autologous stem cell transplantation. This sample comprised peripheral blood mononuclear cells (PBMCs), obtained before the second cycle of nivolumab. These receptors were taken from a human donor with classical Hodgkin lymphoma.

The CDR3 bases are TGTGCCAGCAGCGTCCTCGGGTCCCCGAACACCGGGGAGCTGTTTTTT. Translation gives CASSVLGSPNTGELFF. V gene TRBV9 combines with J gene TRBJ2-2; D is unresolved. V was trimmed by 2 bases and J by 0 bases, leaving 11 bases between them. Germline V gene sequence: CDR1 SGDLS, CDR2 YYNGEE. This CDR3 region has 16 residues.

This clone was found a few times. This chain uses TRBV14 with TRBJ2-3; 7 bases map to TRBD2. J gave up 1 base and V 5 bases, and 9 bases lay outside the gene matches. Germline V gene sequence: CDR1 SGHDN, CDR2 FVKESK. This CDR3 comprises 16 residues. CDR3 amino acids: CASSVAGTVRTDTQYF. CDR3 in DNA: TGTGCCAGCAGCGTAGCGGGTACCGTTCGCACAGATACGCAGTATTTT.

V is TRBV7-3 and J is TRBJ2-3; 7 bases match TRBD2. This CDR3 is built from 16 residues. In germline, CDR1 is SGHTA, CDR2 FQGTGA. V lost 5 bases and J lost 0; bases outside the gene matches: 8. CDR3 DNA: TGTGCCAGCAGCCCCCTGGCGGGAGACAGCACAGATACGCAGTATTTT. Translating gives CASSPLAGDSTDTQYF.

In its sample, this clone was seen once. The chain has TRBV7-9 and TRBJ1-4, with D tentatively TRBD1 (6 bases). The length of the CDR3 is 14 residues. Trimming removed 6 bases at V and 7 bases at J, with 15 bases between. The germline V gene encodes CDR1 SEHNR and CDR2 FQNEAQ (reference sequence). CDR3 amino acids: CASRSAGTPEKLFF. The CDR3 DNA sequence: TGTGCCAGCAGATCCGCCGGGACACCTGAAAAACTGTTTTTT.

This clone has a handful of counts. The rearrangement links TRBV10-3 to TRBJ1-2; D possibly corresponds to TRBD1 (5 bases). Germline CDR1 and CDR2: ENHRY and SYGVKD. The CDR3 runs 15 residues. Trimming took 0 bases from V and 3 from J, leaving 11 bases between them. The DNA for the CDR3 is TGTGCCATCAGTGAGTCGCCCAGGGACGACTATGGCTACACCTTC. This gives the protein CAISESPRDDYGYTF.

The rearrangement uses TRBV30 and TRBJ2-7, with 10 bases lining up with TRBD2. CDR3 length equals 18 residues. Looked up from germline, CDR1 is GTSNPN and CDR2 is SVGIG (reference sequence). V was pared by 0 bases and J by 6 bases, with 17 bases of the junction left unmatched. The DNA of the CDR3 is TGTGCCTGGAGTGTACCGACGGGGCCTAGCGGGAGAGTCCGCGAGCAGTACTTC. Residues: CAWSVPTGPSGRVREQYF.

V and J are TRBV9 and TRBJ2-1; unclear D gene. V lost 4 bases to trimming and J lost 0 bases, with 11 bases between them. CDR3 size: 15 residues. From germline, CDR1 is SGDLS and CDR2 YYNGEE. DNA for the CDR3: TGTGCCAGCAGCCCCCGACAATCCTCCTACAATGAGCAGTTCTTC. Residues: CASSPRQSSYNEQFF.

This clone showed up just a few times. The CDR3 here is CASSPQTSTDTQYF. The CDR3 DNA reads TGTGCCAGCAGCCCTCAAACTAGCACAGATACGCAGTATTTT. The gene calls are TRBV11-3 and TRBJ2-3; the D is unclear. Germline CDR1 is SGHNT and CDR2 is YENEEA. This CDR3 region has 14 residues. V was shortened by 5 bases and J by 0 bases, with 9 bases between the two germline ends.